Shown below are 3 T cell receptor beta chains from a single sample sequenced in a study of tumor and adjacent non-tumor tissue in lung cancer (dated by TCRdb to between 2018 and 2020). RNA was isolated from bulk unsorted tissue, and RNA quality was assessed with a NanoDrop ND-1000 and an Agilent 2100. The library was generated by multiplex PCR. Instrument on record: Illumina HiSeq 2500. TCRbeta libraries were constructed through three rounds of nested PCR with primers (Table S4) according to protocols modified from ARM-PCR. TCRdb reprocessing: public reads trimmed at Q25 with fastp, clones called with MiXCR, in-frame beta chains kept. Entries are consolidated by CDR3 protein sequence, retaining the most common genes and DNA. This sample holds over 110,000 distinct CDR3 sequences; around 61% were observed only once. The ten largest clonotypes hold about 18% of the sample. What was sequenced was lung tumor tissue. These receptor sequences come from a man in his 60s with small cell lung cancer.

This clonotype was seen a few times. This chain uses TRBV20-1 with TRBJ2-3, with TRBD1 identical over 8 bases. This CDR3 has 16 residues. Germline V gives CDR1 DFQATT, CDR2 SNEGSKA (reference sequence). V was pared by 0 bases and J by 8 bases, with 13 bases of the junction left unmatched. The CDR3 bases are TGCAGTGCTAGAGAACGACAGGGGCGCTCTGTTTTTACGCAGTATTTT. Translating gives CSARERQGRSVFTQYF.

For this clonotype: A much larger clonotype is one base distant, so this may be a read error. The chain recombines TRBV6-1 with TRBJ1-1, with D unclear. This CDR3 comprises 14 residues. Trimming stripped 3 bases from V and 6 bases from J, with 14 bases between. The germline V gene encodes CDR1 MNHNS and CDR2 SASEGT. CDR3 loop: CASSDRGGGAEAFF. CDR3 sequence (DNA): TGTGCCAGCAGTGACCGGGGAGGCGGCGCTGAAGCTTTCTTT.

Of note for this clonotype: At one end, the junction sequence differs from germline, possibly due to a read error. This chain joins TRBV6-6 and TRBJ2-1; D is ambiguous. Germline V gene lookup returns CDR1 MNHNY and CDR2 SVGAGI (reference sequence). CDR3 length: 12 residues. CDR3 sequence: CASSQLYTEQFF. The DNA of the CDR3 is TGTGCTAGCAGCCAGCTCTACACAGAGCAGTTCTTC.